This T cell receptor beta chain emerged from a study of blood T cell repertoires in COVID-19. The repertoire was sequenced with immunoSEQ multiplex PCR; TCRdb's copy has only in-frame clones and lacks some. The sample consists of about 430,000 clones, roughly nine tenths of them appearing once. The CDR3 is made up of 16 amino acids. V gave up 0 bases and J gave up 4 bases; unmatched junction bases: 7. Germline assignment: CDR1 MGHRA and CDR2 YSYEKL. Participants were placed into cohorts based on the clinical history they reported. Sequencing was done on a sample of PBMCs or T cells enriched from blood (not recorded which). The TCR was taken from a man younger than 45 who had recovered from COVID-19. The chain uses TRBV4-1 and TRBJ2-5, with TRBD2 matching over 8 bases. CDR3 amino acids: CASSQDKREFGETQYF. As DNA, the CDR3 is TGCGCCAGCAGCCAAGATAAGCGGGAGTTCGGAGAGACCCAGTACTTC.